These 9 T cell receptor beta chains share one sample of origin, sequenced in a study of a mutant IDH1 vaccine in newly diagnosed glioma. Sample time point: week 23, last vaccination. What each vaccine dose contained was 300 ug of mutant IDH1 20-mer peptide, accompanied by topical imiquimod. No antigen has been identified for these receptors. This table comes from immunoSEQ multiplex PCR, and its TCRdb copy is limited to in-frame clones, with some not included. The sample includes 65,000 or so clones, roughly 84% of them seen just once. The sample consisted of PBMCs, taken from a glioma patient whose treatment included an IDH1 peptide vaccine. The receptors stem from a man in his thirties or forties with glioma.

The table lists this clone with a few counts. The chain joins TRBV5-1 to TRBJ1-4, with D unclear. Trimming cost V 0 bases and J 0 bases, with 6 bases left between them. Germline-derived CDR1 and CDR2 are SGHRS and YFSETQ. The length of the CDR3 is 15 residues. The CDR3 spells CASSLADPTNEKLFF. In DNA form, the CDR3 reads TGCGCCAGCAGCTTGGCCGACCCAACTAATGAAAAACTGTTTTTT.

The table lists this clone with a count of one. V usage is TRBV27 and J usage is TRBJ1-1, with unresolved D. Trimming stripped 8 bases from V and 2 bases from J, with 3 bases between. Germline CDR1 and CDR2: MNHEY and SMNVEV (reference sequence). CDR3 length equals 10 residues. CDR3 region: CASGNTEAFF. In nucleotides, the CDR3 is TGTGCCAGCGGAAACACTGAAGCTTTCTTT.

The V call is TRBV7-8, the J call TRBJ2-5, with D possibly TRBD2 on 6 matching bases. V was shortened by 5 bases and J by 2 bases, with 18 bases between the two germline ends. The CDR3 loop spans 16 amino acids. Germline CDR1 reads SGHVS; CDR2 reads FQNEAQ. The CDR3 DNA sequence: TGTGCCAGCAGCATGGAATTCCGGGACTTACAAGAGACCCAGTACTTC. Residues: CASSMEFRDLQETQYF.

This chain joins TRBV5-1 and TRBJ1-3; 7 bases align to TRBD1. The V segment lost 6 bases and the J segment 4 bases; nucleotides outside the gene matches: 7. The CDR3 covers 14 residues. CDR1 is SGHRS and CDR2 is YFSETQ in the germline V gene. The CDR3: CASTTGAGGNTIYF. CDR3 in DNA: TGCGCCAGCACTACAGGGGCAGGAGGAAACACCATATATTTT.

The rearrangement uses TRBV5-1 and TRBJ1-4; D ambiguous. CDR3 length: 12 amino acids. Germline CDR1 reads SGHRS; CDR2 reads YFSETQ. V was cut by 2 bases and J by 7 bases, with 6 bases left in between. CDR3 bases: TGCGCCAGCAGCTTAACGGGTGAAAAACTGTTTTTT. Its protein product is CASSLTGEKLFF.

About this clone: The same CDR3 is also encoded by other DNA sequences in this sample. This chain uses TRBV28 with TRBJ1-2; D remains unclear. CDR3 length equals 11 residues. CDR1 and CDR2 from the germline V gene are MDHEN and SYDVKM. Trimming cost V 4 bases and J 2 bases, with 2 bases left between them. The CDR3: CASSSNYGYTF. As DNA, the CDR3 is TGTGCCAGCAGTTCGAACTATGGCTACACCTTC.

The CDR3: CASSLAERWGVAKNIQYF. In DNA, the CDR3 is TGTGCCAGCAGCTTAGCGGAGAGATGGGGGGTAGCCAAAAACATTCAGTACTTC. J is TRBJ2-4 and V is TRBV7-7; D might be TRBD2 (6 bases). CDR3 length equals 18 residues. The germline gives CDR1 SSHAT, CDR2 FNYEAQ (reference sequence). V was trimmed by 0 bases and J by 0 bases, leaving 15 bases between them.

The chain couples TRBV19 to TRBJ1-2; perhaps TRBD1 as D (6 bases). Trimming cost V 3 bases and J 8 bases, with 10 bases left between them. This CDR3 region has 12 residues. Germline CDR1 reads LNHDA; CDR2 reads SQIVND (reference sequence). CDR3 DNA: TGTGCCAGTAGTATGACAGGAGGCGGCTACACCTTC. It specifies CASSMTGGGYTF. Variable domain in full (rest from reference TRBV19 and TRBJ1-2): DGGITQSPKYLFRKEGQNVTLSCEQNLNHDAMYWYRQDPGQGLRLIYYSQIVNDFQKGDIAEGYSVSREKKESFPLTVTSAQKNPTAFYLCASSMTGGGYTFGSGTRLTVV.

The chain combines TRBV19 with TRBJ1-1; D uncertain. Germline loops: CDR1 LNHDA, CDR2 SQIVND (reference sequence). V was cut by 6 bases and J by 6 bases, with 8 bases left in between. The CDR3 loop spans 11 amino acids. The chain's CDR3 is CASRSYSEAFF. CDR3 nucleotides: TGTGCCAGTAGGTCATACTCTGAAGCTTTCTTT. The entire variable domain, with the rest obtained from reference TRBV19 and TRBJ1-1, is as follows: DGGITQSPKYLFRKEGQNVTLSCEQNLNHDAMYWYRQDPGQGLRLIYYSQIVNDFQKGDIAEGYSVSREKKESFPLTVTSAQKNPTAFYLCASRSYSEAFFGQGTRLTVV.